What follows are 5 T cell receptor beta chains derived from one specimen sequenced in a study of blood T cell repertoires in COVID-19. Assay: immunoSEQ multiplex PCR; the TCRdb copy retains only in-frame clones and omits some. Of more than 80,000 clones in the sample, 90% were seen once. Material: peripheral blood. The receptor set was obtained from a man younger than 35 with COVID-19, enrolled during active disease.

The chain couples TRBV4-3 to TRBJ2-6; no reliable D call. The CDR3 runs 14 residues. Germline assignment: CDR1 LGHNA and CDR2 YSLEER. V lost 4 bases and J 2 bases, leaving 6 bases between the germline ends. The CDR3 bases are TGCGCCAGCAGCCCCAGCGCTGGGGCCAACGTCCTGACTTTC. Its protein product is CASSPSAGANVLTF.

The chain recombines TRBV5-1 with TRBJ2-1, with D possibly being TRBD2 (6 bases). In germline, CDR1 is SGHRS, CDR2 YFSETQ. Trimming removed 6 bases from V and 0 bases from J, with 22 bases in between. CDR3 size: 18 residues. In DNA, the CDR3 is TGCGCCAGCACCTCTGCGCTGAGCGGGTCCGGCTCCTACAATGAGCAGTTCTTC. Its protein is CASTSALSGSGSYNEQFF.

The CDR3 DNA reads as TGTGCCAGCAGCGACAGGGGTAGCACCGGGGAGCTGTTTTTT. Translating it yields CASSDRGSTGELFF. The genes are TRBV7-2 and TRBJ2-2; 8 bases agree with TRBD1. With V trimmed by 5 bases and J by 4 bases, 3 bases remained unmatched. Germline-derived CDR1 and CDR2 are SGHTA and FQGNSA. This CDR3 comprises 14 residues. Complete variable domain (other parts from reference TRBV7-2 and TRBJ2-2): GAGVSQSPSNKVTEKGKDVELRCDPISGHTALYWYRQSLGQGLEFLIYFQGNSAPDKSGLPSDRFSAERTGGSVSTLTIQRTQQEDSAVYLCASSDRGSTGELFFGEGSRLTVL.

The CDR3 DNA sequence: TGTGCCAGCGAGGCAGGGGTAAACACCGGGGAGCTGTTTTTT. This encodes CASEAGVNTGELFF. The V and J genes are TRBV28 and TRBJ2-2, with D perhaps matching TRBD1 (6 bases). Germline V lookup: CDR1 MDHEN, CDR2 SYDVKM. The CDR3 is 14 amino acids. Trimming took off 8 bases at V and 2 bases at J, with 12 bases between the two ends.

The J gene is TRBJ1-5, the V gene TRBV7-2, with no clear D. The CDR3 extends over 16 amino acids. Trimming shortened V by 2 bases and J by 0 bases, and 11 bases separated the two germline ends. Germline-derived CDR1 and CDR2 are SGHTA and FQGNSA. The CDR3 is CASSLWAPFSNQPQHF. The CDR3 DNA reads as TGTGCCAGCAGCTTATGGGCCCCTTTTAGCAATCAGCCCCAGCATTTT.